The 23 T cell receptor beta chains in this list originate from one sample, sequenced in a study of CD8 T cells in Susac syndrome. Roughly 0.45 to 1 ug RNA was reverse transcribed with random hexamers. One entry per CDR3 protein results from TCRdb running MiXCR on the immunoSEQ multiplex PCR reads. The top ten clones hold over 0.07% of a sample with 100,000 to 150,000 distinct CDR3 sequences, just under 95% of them seen once. The sequenced sample consisted of CD4+ T cells from PBMCs. The source of these receptors is a human donor in good health.

This sequence joins TRBV7-8 and TRBJ1-3, with TRBD1 as a possible D gene (5 bases). The CDR3 is 14 residues long. Between the trimmed V and J ends, which lost 5 bases and 0 bases, there was a span of 8 bases. Germline lookup yields CDR1 SGHVS and CDR2 FQNEAQ. In DNA, the CDR3 is TGTGCCAGCAGCGCAGGGAGCTCTGGAAACACCATATATTTT. Amino acid sequence: CASSAGSSGNTIYF.

This clonotype was recorded once. The chain links TRBV10-3 to TRBJ2-2; D possibly corresponds to TRBD1 (5 bases). Trimming removed 6 bases at V and 4 bases at J, with 12 bases between. CDR3 size: 14 residues. Per the germline V gene, CDR1 is ENHRY and CDR2 is SYGVKD. This CDR3 reads CAISRDYATGELFF. In DNA form, the CDR3 reads TGTGCCATCAGCAGGGATTATGCCACCGGGGAGCTGTTTTTT.

The V gene is TRBV27, the J gene TRBJ2-5, with TRBD2 matching 11 bases. Germline V lookup: CDR1 MNHEY, CDR2 SMNVEV (reference sequence). The CDR3 covers 15 residues. The junction had 5 bases not matched to a gene; V was cut back by 6 bases and J by 2 bases. In DNA, the CDR3 is TGTGCCAGCAGCCATACTAGCGGGGGACAAGAGACCCAGTACTTC. It codes for CASSHTSGGQETQYF.

This chain connects TRBV29-1 to TRBJ2-3; the match to TRBD2 covers 12 bases. V dropped 5 bases and J dropped 0; count of bases not matched to a gene: 12. From germline, CDR1 is SQVTM and CDR2 ANQGSEA. The CDR3 has 18 residues. CDR3 in DNA: TGCAGCGTTAAGGCGCTAGCGGGAGGGGAGTCTAGCACAGATACGCAGTATTTT. Protein product: CSVKALAGGESSTDTQYF.

The J gene is TRBJ2-1, the V gene TRBV9; D is possibly TRBD2 (6 bases). The CDR3 covers 16 residues. V was trimmed by 4 bases and J by 5 bases, leaving 19 bases between them. Germline V gene lookup returns CDR1 SGDLS and CDR2 YYNGEE. In nucleotides, the CDR3 is TGTGCCAGCAGCCGTAACCCCTCGCGGGAAAACAATGAGCAGTTCTTC. Translation gives CASSRNPSRENNEQFF.

This sequence joins TRBV19 and TRBJ1-5, with D unclear. From germline, CDR1 is LNHDA and CDR2 SQIVND (reference sequence). V lost 3 bases and J lost 4, with 10 bases in between. The CDR3 totals 14 residues. CDR3 nucleotide sequence: TGTGCCAGTAGTATGACCACGATGAATCAGCCCCAGCATTTT. Translation: CASSMTTMNQPQHF.

The chain recombines TRBV14 with TRBJ2-1; D remains unclear. Trimming left V 0 bases short and J 9 bases short, with 9 bases between. Germline-derived CDR1 and CDR2 are SGHDN and FVKESK. The CDR3 is 13 amino acids. The CDR3 sequence is CASSQDNKAEQFF. CDR3 coding DNA: TGTGCCAGCAGCCAAGATAACAAGGCTGAGCAGTTCTTC. The variable domain in full, with the rest retrieved from reference TRBV14 and TRBJ2-1, is EAGVTQFPSHSVIEKGQTVTLRCDPISGHDNLYWYRRVMGKEIKFLLHFVKESKQDESGMPNNRFLAERTGGTYSTLKVQPAELEDSGVYFCASSQDNKAEQFFGPGTRLTVL.

The rearrangement uses TRBV29-1 and TRBJ1-1; a possible D gene is TRBD1 (6 bases). The CDR3 sequence is 16 residues long. The V and J ends lost 0 bases and 4 bases respectively, with 18 bases between them. Germline assignment: CDR1 SQVTM and CDR2 ANQGSEA. CDR3 nucleotide sequence: TGCAGCGTTGAAGATCCAGGGGCAGGGGTCCGCACTGAAGCTTTCTTT. Protein sequence: CSVEDPGAGVRTEAFF.

The chain is built from TRBV6-5 and TRBJ2-7, with D unresolved. The CDR3 loop spans 13 amino acids. V dropped 2 bases and J dropped 4 bases, with 9 bases sitting between them. The germline V gene encodes CDR1 MNHEY and CDR2 SVGAGI. CDR3 amino acids: CASSYRQKYEQYF. CDR3 in DNA: TGTGCCAGCAGTTACCGGCAAAAGTACGAGCAGTACTTC.

J is TRBJ2-7 and V is TRBV6-2 or TRBV6-3; D not resolved. With 0 bases removed from V and 6 bases from J, the gap between germline ends came to 9 bases. This CDR3 spans 13 amino acids. CDR1 MNHEY and CDR2 SVGEGT come from the germline V gene. In DNA, the CDR3 is TGTGCCAGCAGTTACTCATCAGCGATCGAGCAGTACTTC. Encoded protein: CASSYSSAIEQYF.

The rearrangement joins TRBV6-5 to TRBJ2-3, with D possibly TRBD2 on 5 matching bases. This CDR3 is built from 15 residues. Germline V gives CDR1 MNHEY, CDR2 SVGAGI. V gave up 6 bases and J gave up 3 bases, with 16 bases separating them. This CDR3 reads CASSVSLGATDTQYF. CDR3 in DNA: TGTGCCAGCAGCGTGAGTTTGGGAGCGACAGATACGCAGTATTTT.

The CDR3 loop reads CSARTVAYEQYF. CDR3 nucleotide sequence: TGCAGCGCTAGGACCGTAGCCTACGAGCAGTACTTC. The V and J genes are TRBV29-1 and TRBJ2-7, with D unresolved. Germline V gives CDR1 SQVTM, CDR2 ANQGSEA. Trimming left V 7 bases short and J 2 bases short, with 12 bases between. The CDR3 is made up of 12 amino acids.

The chain combines TRBV5-4 with TRBJ2-1, with 11 bases aligning to TRBD2. CDR3 length equals 15 residues. CDR1 and CDR2 from the germline V gene are SGHNT and YYREEE (reference sequence). The V gene end was trimmed by 4 bases and the J gene end by 6 bases; junction bases not matched to a gene: 6. DNA for the CDR3: TGTGCCAGCAGCCCTACTAGCGGGAGAAGCAATGAGCAGTTCTTC. It yields the protein CASSPTSGRSNEQFF.

This clonotype has only one observation. This sequence joins TRBV2 and TRBJ2-7; D not certain. Per germline, CDR1 SNHLY and CDR2 FYNNEI. With 2 bases removed from V and 3 bases from J, the gap between germline ends came to 5 bases. The CDR3 loop spans 12 amino acids. The CDR3 DNA follows: TGTGCCAGCAGTGAACGAGACTACGAGCAGTACTTC. Residues: CASSERDYEQYF.

The rearrangement joins TRBV2 to TRBJ2-5; D possibly corresponds to TRBD2 (5 bases). CDR1 SNHLY and CDR2 FYNNEI come from the germline V gene. The CDR3 has 13 residues. V was cut by 6 bases and J by 2 bases, with 10 bases left in between. The CDR3 region is CASSPEGQETQYF. In DNA form, the CDR3 reads TGTGCCAGCAGCCCCGAGGGTCAAGAGACCCAGTACTTC.

The chain links TRBV12-3 or TRBV12-4 to TRBJ1-5, with unresolved D. The CDR3 is 12 amino acids. V was pared by 3 bases and J by 5 bases, with 5 bases between. CDR3 residues: CASSFRYQPQHF. CDR3 DNA: TGTGCCAGCAGTTTCCGTTATCAGCCCCAGCATTTT.

The gene calls are TRBV20-1 and TRBJ2-1; 7 bases fit TRBD2. V gave up 0 bases and J gave up 8 bases; unmatched junction bases: 7. The CDR3 runs to 14 residues. The germline gives CDR1 DFQATT, CDR2 SNEGSKA (reference sequence). The CDR3 sequence is CSARDRWEGHEQFF. The DNA of the CDR3 is TGCAGTGCTAGAGATAGGTGGGAGGGCCATGAGCAGTTCTTC.

The chain couples TRBV20-1 to TRBJ1-2; perhaps TRBD1 as D (6 bases). Deletions cut 6 bases from V and 4 bases from J, with 21 bases between. This CDR3 is built from 15 residues. Germline-derived CDR1 and CDR2 are DFQATT and SNEGSKA (reference sequence). The CDR3 region is CSAIHGQRGGYGYTF. The CDR3, as DNA: TGCAGTGCAATCCACGGACAGCGAGGAGGCTATGGCTACACCTTC.

This chain uses TRBV2 with TRBJ2-5; no clear D gene. The CDR3 spans 15 residues. V lost 1 base and J lost 2, with 11 bases in between. CDR1 SNHLY and CDR2 FYNNEI come from the germline V gene. CDR3 sequence (DNA): TGTGCCAGCAGTGAAGAACGGGTAGGACAAGAGACCCAGTACTTC. It translates to CASSEERVGQETQYF.

The chain carries TRBV29-1 and TRBJ2-6, with D possibly being TRBD1 (6 bases). The CDR3 covers 18 residues. Germline V gene sequence: CDR1 SQVTM, CDR2 ANQGSEA. V was shortened by 2 bases and J by 0 bases, with 17 bases between the two germline ends. The CDR3: CSVELTDSLNSGANVLTF. The CDR3 coding sequence is TGCAGCGTTGAATTGACGGACAGTCTTAACTCTGGGGCCAACGTCCTGACTTTC.

The rearrangement uses TRBV5-6 and TRBJ1-1; D remains ambiguous. The length of the CDR3 is 15 residues. The ends were cut back, 4 bases at V and 2 bases at J, with 15 bases in the middle. The V gene's germline CDR1 is SGHDT and CDR2 YYEEEE. CDR3 nucleotide sequence: TGTGCCAGCAGCACCCGGGTCCAGCCAAACACTGAAGCTTTCTTT. Encoded protein: CASSTRVQPNTEAFF.

This chain connects TRBV29-1 to TRBJ2-5, with D tentatively TRBD1 (5 bases). V lost 6 bases, J lost 5 bases, and 13 bases lay in between. Germline lookup yields CDR1 SQVTM and CDR2 ANQGSEA. The CDR3 extends over 12 amino acids. The CDR3 loop is CSVGWGKETQYF. The CDR3 coding sequence is TGCAGCGTGGGGTGGGGCAAGGAGACCCAGTACTTC.

This clonotype was counted once. The chain recombines TRBV7-9 with TRBJ2-1; a weak D match, TRBD2 (6 bases). From germline, CDR1 is SEHNR and CDR2 FQNEAQ (reference sequence). Trimming removed 6 bases from V and 9 bases from J, with 15 bases in between. The CDR3 totals 13 residues. CDR3 sequence reads: CASSSTGGSEQFF. The CDR3 nucleotides read TGTGCCAGCAGTTCGACTGGAGGGAGTGAGCAGTTCTTC.